These T cell receptor beta chains were read from a single sample in a study of T cell responses to AZD1222 COVID-19 vaccine. Measured with immunoSEQ multiplex PCR; TCRdb has only the in-frame clones, and not every one. The data hold 100,000 to 150,000 clones, with around 89% observed a single time. This specimen was peripheral blood, taken on day 0 of AZD1222 vaccination. These receptors were taken from an adult in good health. CDR3s include the opening cysteine and the closing phenylalanine or tryptophan. D genes are given only for firm matches. Some rows mark clone size as missing; the rest say once, few, many or name a class of expanded clone.

j_call d_call v_call clone_size cdr3_nt cdr3_aa
TRBJ1-5 - TRBV11-1 - TGTGCCAGCAGCTCGGGATCGGGTCAGCCCCAGCATTTT CASSSGSGQPQHF
TRBJ2-3 - TRBV28 once TGTGCCAGCTCCGGGGGCGGGATGAGCACAGATACGCAGTATTTT CASSGGGMSTDTQYF
TRBJ1-5 - TRBV6-6 - TGTGCCAGCAGTCCCCCCAGCAGGGCTAGCAATCAGCCCCAGCATTTT CASSPPSRASNQPQHF
TRBJ1-1 - TRBV29-1 - TGCAGCGGTTCGGACAGCGGGAACACTGAAGCTTTCTTT CSGSDSGNTEAFF
TRBJ1-4 - TRBV19 - TGTGCCACCTCATCAGGGGCCCGGGCGGAACTGTTTTTT CATSSGARAELFF
TRBJ2-7 TRBD1 TRBV7-9 few TGTGCCAGCAGCCTAGAGACAGGGCGCTACGAGCAGTACTTC CASSLETGRYEQYF
TRBJ2-3 TRBD1 TRBV28 - TGTGCCAGCAGTCAGATTCCGGGACAGCCGGATACGCAGTATTTT CASSQIPGQPDTQYF
TRBJ1-4 - TRBV12-3/TRBV12-4 - TGTGCCAGTACTACAGGGATAAATGAAAAACTGTTTTTT CASTTGINEKLFF
TRBJ1-3 - TRBV6-5 - TGTGCCAGCGGGCAAGGGGGTAACGGAAACACCATATATTTT CASGQGGNGNTIYF
TRBJ2-2 TRBD1 TRBV3-1/TRBV3-2 - TGTGCCAGCAGCCCCGGGACAGCCCTACTCACCGGGGAGCTGTTTTTT CASSPGTALLTGELFF
TRBJ2-1 - TRBV6-5 - TGTGCCAGCAGCCAAGGCTTCAGCGACCTACAGTTCTTC CASSQGFSDLQFF
TRBJ1-2 - TRBV14 - TGTGCCAGCAGCCAAGTCCTGGGGCCCTATGGCTACACCTTC CASSQVLGPYGYTF
TRBJ2-1 TRBD1 TRBV24-1 - TGTGCCACCGGAAGGACAGGGCAACTAGATGAGCAGTTCTTC CATGRTGQLDEQFF
TRBJ2-7 TRBD2 TRBV29-1 - TGCAGCGTTGAGGCGGGGGTTCACGAGCAGTACTTC CSVEAGVHEQYF
TRBJ2-4 TRBD1 TRBV11-2 - TGTGCCAGCAGCCGCACCCGGGACAGGGAGACTGTCTTC CASSRTRDRETVF
TRBJ1-2 TRBD1 TRBV19 - TGTGCCAGTAGGGCCCAGGGGGCCGGGGGCTACACCTTC CASRAQGAGGYTF
TRBJ1-1 TRBD1 TRBV9 once TGTGCCAGCAGCGCTAGACAGGGAGATTTCGCTGAAGCTTTCTTT CASSARQGDFAEAFF
TRBJ1-3 - TRBV29-1 - TGCAGCGTTGCAGTCTCTGGAAACACCATATATTTT CSVAVSGNTIYF
TRBJ1-2 - TRBV28 - TGTGCCAGCAGGAAGGGCCGGGGCTACACCTTC CASRKGRGYTF
TRBJ1-3 - TRBV30 - TGTGCCTGGAGTCCACAGGGATTGGGAGGAAACACCATATATTTT CAWSPQGLGGNTIYF
TRBJ1-2 - TRBV28 few TGTGCCAGCAGCCCCCCGGGATATGGCTACACCTTC CASSPPGYGYTF
TRBJ2-1 - TRBV24-1 - TGTGCCACCAGTGCGTACCGGGACGGAGTGTTCTTC CATSAYRDGVFF
TRBJ1-1 - TRBV3-1/TRBV3-2 - TGTGCCAGCAGCACACCGGCCGAAAACACTGAAGCTTTCTTT CASSTPAENTEAFF
TRBJ2-1 - TRBV24-1 - TGTGCCACCAGTGGAGGGGCTGCCTCCTACAATGAGCAGTTCTTC CATSGGAASYNEQFF
TRBJ2-1 - TRBV19 - TGTGCCAGTAACCCCACTAGGGGGGTGCGCTACAATGAGCAGTTCTTC CASNPTRGVRYNEQFF